The 3 T cell receptor beta chains reported below all come from one sample, sequenced in a study of shared clonotypes between healthy human individuals. Method: immunoSEQ multiplex PCR; TCRdb's copy keeps in-frame clones and lacks some. The sample holds some 980,000 clones, more than 75% seen once. Sequencing was done on a sample of memory CD4+ T cells sorted from blood. The subset is: CD45RA-negative fraction. Source of these receptors: a man younger than 35 in good health.

V usage is TRBV15 and J usage is TRBJ1-1; D remains unclear. The CDR3 covers 15 residues. Germline loops: CDR1 LNHNV, CDR2 YYDKDF (reference sequence). Trimming took 0 bases from V and 1 from J, leaving 9 bases between them. This CDR3 is CATSRDLTENTEAFF. In DNA form, the CDR3 reads TGTGCCACCAGCAGAGATTTAACCGAGAACACTGAAGCTTTCTTT. Full variable domain (remainder filled in from reference TRBV15 and TRBJ1-1): DAMVIQNPRYQVTQFGKPVTLSCSQTLNHNVMYWYQQKSSQAPKLLFHYYDKDFNNEADTPDNFQSRRPNTSFCFLDIRSPGLGDTAMYLCATSRDLTENTEAFFGQGTRLTVV.

The CDR3 coding sequence is TGCGCCAGCAGCGGTACAGGGGGACCTAATGAAAAACTGTTTTTT. This sequence encodes CASSGTGGPNEKLFF. This chain joins TRBV5-1 and TRBJ1-4; 8 nucleotides line up with TRBD1. The CDR3 loop spans 15 amino acids. Germline loops: CDR1 SGHRS, CDR2 YFSETQ. The V gene end was trimmed by 4 bases and the J gene end by 3 bases; junction bases not matched to a gene: 5.

The genes are TRBV5-1 and TRBJ2-7; D could derive from TRBD1 or TRBD2 (5 bases each). Germline CDR1 is SGHRS and CDR2 is YFSETQ. The CDR3 length is 13 residues. Trimming cost V 6 bases and J 6 bases, with 16 bases left between them. CDR3 in amino acids: CASTPLGVGEQYF. The CDR3 DNA follows: TGCGCCAGCACTCCTTTGGGGGTCGGCGAGCAGTACTTC.